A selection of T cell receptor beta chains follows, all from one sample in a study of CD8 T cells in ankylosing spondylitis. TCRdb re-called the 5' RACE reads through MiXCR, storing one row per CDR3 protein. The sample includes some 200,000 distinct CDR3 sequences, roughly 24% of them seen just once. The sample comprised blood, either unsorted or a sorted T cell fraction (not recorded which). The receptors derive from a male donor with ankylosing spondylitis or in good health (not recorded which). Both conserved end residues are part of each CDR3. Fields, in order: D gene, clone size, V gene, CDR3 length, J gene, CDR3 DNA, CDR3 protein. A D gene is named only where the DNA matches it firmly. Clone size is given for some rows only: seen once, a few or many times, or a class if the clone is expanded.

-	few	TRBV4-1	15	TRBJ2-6	TGCGCCAGCAGCCAAGATCCCTCTGGGGCCAACGTCCTGACTTTC	CASSQDPSGANVLTF
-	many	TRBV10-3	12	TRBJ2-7	TGTGCCATCGCCCACGGCGGATACGAGCAGTACTTC	CAIAHGGYEQYF
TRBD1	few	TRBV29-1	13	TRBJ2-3	TGCAGCTCCGGGACAGGGGGACCAGATACGCAGTATTTT	CSSGTGGPDTQYF
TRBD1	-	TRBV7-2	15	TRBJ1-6	TGTGCCAGCAGCTTAGCGAAGGGGGCGAATTCACCCCTCCACTTT	CASSLAKGANSPLHF
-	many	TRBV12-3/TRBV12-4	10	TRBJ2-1	TGTGCCAGCAGACTAACGGGGCAGTTCTTC	CASRLTGQFF
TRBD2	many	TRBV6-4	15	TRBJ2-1	TGTGCCAGCAGTCGGGAGGGACTAGACAACAATGAGCAGTTCTTC	CASSREGLDNNEQFF
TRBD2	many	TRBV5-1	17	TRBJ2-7	TGCGCCAGCAGAACAGGGCTAGCGGGAGCCCCTTCCTACGAGCAGTACTTC	CASRTGLAGAPSYEQYF
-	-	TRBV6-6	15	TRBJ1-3	TGTGCCAGCGGGAGGGCCCGGAGCTCTGGAAACACCATATATTTT	CASGRARSSGNTIYF
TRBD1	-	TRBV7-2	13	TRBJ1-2	TGTGCCAGCAGCCCCGACAGGGATTATGGCTACCCCTTC	CASSPDRDYGYPF
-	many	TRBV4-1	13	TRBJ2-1	TGCGCCAGCAGCCAAGTAAGTCTGCTTTCGCAGTTCTTC	CASSQVSLLSQFF
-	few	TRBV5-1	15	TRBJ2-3	TGCGCCAGCAGCCAGGGCGGAGCGGGTACAGATACGCAGTATTTT	CASSQGGAGTDTQYF
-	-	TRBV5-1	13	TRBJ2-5	TGCGCCAGCAGCGCCGGGCTTCGTGAGACCCAGTACTTC	CASSAGLRETQYF
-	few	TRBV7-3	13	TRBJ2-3	TGTGCCAGCAGCCCGGCCGGCACAGATACGCAGTATTTT	CASSPAGTDTQYF
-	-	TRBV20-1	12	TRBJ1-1	TGCAGTGCTAGGTACGCTTCCCCTGAAGCTTTCTTT	CSARYASPEAFF
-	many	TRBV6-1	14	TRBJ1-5	TGTGCCAGCAGCCCCCCGCGAGAGGTTCAGCCCCAGCATTTT	CASSPPREVQPQHF
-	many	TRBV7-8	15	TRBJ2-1	TGTGCCAGCAGCTTTTCCTTTGTGGACTACAATGAGCAGTTCTTC	CASSFSFVDYNEQFF
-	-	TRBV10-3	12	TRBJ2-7	TGTGCCACTGGACTGGACTACTACGAGCAGTACTTC	CATGLDYYEQYF
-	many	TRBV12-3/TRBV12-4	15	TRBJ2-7	TGTGCCAGCAGTCCGGCCGGGACACTTAACTACGAGCAGTACTTC	CASSPAGTLNYEQYF
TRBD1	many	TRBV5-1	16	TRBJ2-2	TGCGCCAGCAGCTTGGAAGGGGGCCGGAACACCGGGGAGCTGTTTTTT	CASSLEGGRNTGELFF
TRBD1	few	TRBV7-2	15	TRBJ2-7	TGTGCCAGCAGCTTGGCCGGTGACAGGGGCTCCGAGCAGTACTTC	CASSLAGDRGSEQYF
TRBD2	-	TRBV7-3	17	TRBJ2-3	TGTGCCAGCAGCGCCCAACCGGGACTAGCGGGACGAGATACGCAGTATTTT	CASSAQPGLAGRDTQYF
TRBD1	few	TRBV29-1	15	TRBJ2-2	TGCAGCGTTGTGGACAGGGATTCGAACACCGGGGAGCTGTTTTTT	CSVVDRDSNTGELFF
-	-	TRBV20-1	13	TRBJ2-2	TGCAGTGCTTACCCGATGAACACCGGGGAGCTGTTTTTT	CSAYPMNTGELFF
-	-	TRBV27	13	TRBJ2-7	TGTGCCAGCAGTATTACGGCCCGGGGCGAGCAGTACTTC	CASSITARGEQYF
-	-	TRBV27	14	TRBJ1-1	TGTGCCAGCAGTTTAAACAGGGCGATGGCTGAAGCTTTCTTT	CASSLNRAMAEAFF
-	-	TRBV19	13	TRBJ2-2	TGTGCCAGTAGTACAAAGGGAACCGGGGAGCTGTTTTTT	CASSTKGTGELFF
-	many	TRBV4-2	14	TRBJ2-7	TGTGCCAGCAGCCAAGGGACCAGCGCCTACGAGCAGTACTTC	CASSQGTSAYEQYF
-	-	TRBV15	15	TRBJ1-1	TGTGCCACCAGCAGAGATGGCAGAGAGAACACTGAAGCTTTCTTT	CATSRDGRENTEAFF
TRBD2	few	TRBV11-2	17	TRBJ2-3	TGTGCCAGCAGCTTAGGGGGCCCGGGACTAGCGGGAGATACGCAGTATTTT	CASSLGGPGLAGDTQYF
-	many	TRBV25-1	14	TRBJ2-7	TGTGCCAGCAGTGTCCAGCGGAATTCCTACGAGCAGTACTTC	CASSVQRNSYEQYF
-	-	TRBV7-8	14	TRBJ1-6	TGTGCCAGCAGCTTTCATGGGGCTAGTACACCCCTCCACTTT	CASSFHGASTPLHF
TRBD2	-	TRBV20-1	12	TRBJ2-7	TGCAGCCTTTCTCCGGGAGGGGACGAGCAGTACTTC	CSLSPGGDEQYF
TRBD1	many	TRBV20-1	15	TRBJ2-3	TGCAGTGCTAGAGATCCCACAGGGGGACAGGATACGCAGTATTTT	CSARDPTGGQDTQYF
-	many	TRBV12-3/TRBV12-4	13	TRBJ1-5	TGTGCCAGCAGCGTCGGGGTAGAGCAGCCCCAGCATTTT	CASSVGVEQPQHF
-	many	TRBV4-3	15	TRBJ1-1	TGCGCCAGCAGCCAGGATCAGACCTGGAACACTGAAGCTTTCTTT	CASSQDQTWNTEAFF
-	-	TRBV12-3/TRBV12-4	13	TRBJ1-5	TGTGCCAGCAGTTTAGGTCAGAATCAGCCCCAGCATTTT	CASSLGQNQPQHF
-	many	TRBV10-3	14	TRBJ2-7	TGTGCCATCAGTGAGTCCTGGCAGAGCTACGAGCAGTACTTC	CAISESWQSYEQYF
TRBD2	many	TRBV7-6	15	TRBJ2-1	TGTGCCAGCAGCCAAAGAGCGGGAGGTGGCAATGAGCAGTTCTTC	CASSQRAGGGNEQFF
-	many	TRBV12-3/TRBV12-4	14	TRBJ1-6	TGTGCCAGCAGCCTCAGGGAGTCCGGTTCACCCCTCCACTTT	CASSLRESGSPLHF
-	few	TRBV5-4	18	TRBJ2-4	TGTGCCAGCAGCTCTCGACCAAACAACCAACTAGCCAAAAACATTCAGTACTTC	CASSSRPNNQLAKNIQYF
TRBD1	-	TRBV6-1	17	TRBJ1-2	TGTGCCAGCAGTGAAGGGGGGTTTGAGGGACAGATCTATGGCTACACCTTC	CASSEGGFEGQIYGYTF
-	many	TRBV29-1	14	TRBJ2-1	TGCAGCACAAAGGGAGGCAGGGGCGTGGATGAGCAGTTCTTC	CSTKGGRGVDEQFF
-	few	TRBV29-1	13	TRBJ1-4	TGCAGCGTTGATGTGGAGGGGGGAGGAAAACTGTTTTTT	CSVDVEGGGKLFF
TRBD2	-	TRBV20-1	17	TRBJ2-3	TGCAGTGCTAGAGGTAGACTAGCGGGAGGATGGACAGATACGCAGTATTTT	CSARGRLAGGWTDTQYF
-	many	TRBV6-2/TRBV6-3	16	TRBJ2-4	TGTGCCAGCAGTTACGAGGGAGGTATCGCCAAAAACATTCAGTACTTC	CASSYEGGIAKNIQYF